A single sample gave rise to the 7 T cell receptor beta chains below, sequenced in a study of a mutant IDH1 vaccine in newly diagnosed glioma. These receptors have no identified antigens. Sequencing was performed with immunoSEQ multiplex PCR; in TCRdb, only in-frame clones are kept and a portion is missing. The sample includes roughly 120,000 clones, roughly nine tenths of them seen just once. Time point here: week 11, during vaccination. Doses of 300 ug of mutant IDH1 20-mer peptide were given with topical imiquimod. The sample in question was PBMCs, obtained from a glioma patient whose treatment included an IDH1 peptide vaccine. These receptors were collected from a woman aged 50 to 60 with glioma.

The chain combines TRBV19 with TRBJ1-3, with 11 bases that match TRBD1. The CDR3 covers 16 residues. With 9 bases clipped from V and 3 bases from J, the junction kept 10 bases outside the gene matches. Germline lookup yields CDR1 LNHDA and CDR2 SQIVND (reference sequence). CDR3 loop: CASPGQGATNGNTIYF. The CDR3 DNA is TGTGCCAGCCCCGGACAGGGGGCTACTAATGGAAACACCATATATTTT.

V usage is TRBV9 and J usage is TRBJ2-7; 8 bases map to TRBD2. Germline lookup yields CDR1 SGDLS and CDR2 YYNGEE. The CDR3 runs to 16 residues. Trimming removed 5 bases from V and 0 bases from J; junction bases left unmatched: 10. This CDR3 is CASSTGAGASSYEQYF. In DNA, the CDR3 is TGTGCCAGCAGTACGGGAGCGGGAGCGAGCTCCTACGAGCAGTACTTC.

CDR3 coding DNA: TGTGCCAGCAGTTTTAGTCGGAACACTGAAGCTTTCTTT. Residues: CASSFSRNTEAFF. The chain links TRBV27 to TRBJ1-1; no clear D. The CDR3 has 13 residues. The V gene lost 3 bases and the J gene lost 1 base, with 6 bases spanning the gap. Germline-derived CDR1 and CDR2 are MNHEY and SMNVEV (reference sequence).

The CDR3 sequence: CAISDLDRTEAFF. The CDR3 nucleotides read TGTGCCATCAGTGACCTAGACAGAACTGAAGCTTTCTTT. V gene TRBV10-3 combines with J gene TRBJ1-1; tentatively, D is TRBD1 (5 bases). Germline assignment: CDR1 ENHRY and CDR2 SYGVKD. Trimming left V 3 bases short and J 5 bases short, with 10 bases between. The CDR3 contains 13 residues.

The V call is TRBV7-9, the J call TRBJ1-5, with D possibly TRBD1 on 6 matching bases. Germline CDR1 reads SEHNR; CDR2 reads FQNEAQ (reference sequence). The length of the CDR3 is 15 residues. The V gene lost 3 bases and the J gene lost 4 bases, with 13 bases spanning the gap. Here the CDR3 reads CASSFTGGENQPQHF. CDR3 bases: TGTGCCAGCAGCTTTACGGGGGGCGAGAATCAGCCCCAGCATTTT. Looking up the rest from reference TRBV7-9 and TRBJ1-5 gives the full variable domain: DTGVSQNPRHKITKRGQNVTFRCDPISEHNRLYWYRQTLGQGPEFLTYFQNEAQLEKSRLLSDRFSAERPKGSFSTLEIQRTEQGDSAMYLCASSFTGGENQPQHFGDGTRLSIL.

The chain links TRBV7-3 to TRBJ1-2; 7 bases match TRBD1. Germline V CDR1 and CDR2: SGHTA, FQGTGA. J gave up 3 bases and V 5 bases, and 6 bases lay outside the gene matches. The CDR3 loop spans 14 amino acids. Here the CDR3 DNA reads TGTGCCAGCAGCCCCGGGACAGACCACTATGGCTACACCTTC. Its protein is CASSPGTDHYGYTF. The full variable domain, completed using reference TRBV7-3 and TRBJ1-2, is GAGVSQTPSNKVTEKGKYVELRCDPISGHTALYWYRQSLGQGPEFLIYFQGTGAADDSGLPNDRFFAVRPEGSVSTLKIQRTERGDSAVYLCASSPGTDHYGYTFGSGTRLTVV.

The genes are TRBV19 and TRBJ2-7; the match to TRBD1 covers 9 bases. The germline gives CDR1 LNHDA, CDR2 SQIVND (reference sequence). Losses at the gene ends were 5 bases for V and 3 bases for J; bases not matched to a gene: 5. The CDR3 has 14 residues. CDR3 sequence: CASSPEDRGYEQYF. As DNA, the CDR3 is TGTGCCAGTAGTCCCGAGGACAGGGGCTACGAGCAGTACTTC.